The 5 T cell receptor beta chains below all came from one sample that was sequenced in a study of CD8+ T cells in alopecia areata (dated by TCRdb to the late 2010s). This sample's treatment or condition label indicates: oral pan-JAK inhibitor, 5-10 mg twice daily. The method was the immunoSEQ multiplex PCR assay. To provide template for TCR sequencing, every sample had RNA extracted and reverse transcribed into cDNA. TCRdb took this table from immuneACCESS and kept in-frame rearrangements with V and J called. Such tables lack part of the clones; where checked against another copy, unresolved V genes explain under half of the gap, and the rest is unexplained. In this sample the table shows about 200,000 clones, under 40% of which occur a single time. The ten largest clonotypes hold 0.4% to 0.55% of the sample. The source was CD4+ T cells sorted from blood, collected at week 34, from a patient treated with tofacitinib. These TCRs come from a human donor with alopecia areata.

This clone turned up a few times. This chain joins TRBV2 and TRBJ2-1, with D possibly being TRBD1 (5 bases). Germline-derived CDR1 and CDR2 are SNHLY and FYNNEI. CDR3 length equals 15 residues. V gave up 1 base and J gave up 4 bases, with 11 bases separating them. This chain's CDR3 is CASSEEQGTYNEQFF. CDR3 nucleotide sequence: TGTGCCAGCAGTGAAGAGCAGGGAACATACAATGAGCAGTTCTTC.

The chain recombines TRBV29-1 with TRBJ2-7; 7 bases align to TRBD1. The CDR3 loop spans 13 amino acids. Losses at the gene ends were 5 bases for V and 1 base for J; bases not matched to a gene: 5. Germline V CDR1 and CDR2: SQVTM, ANQGSEA. The DNA of the CDR3 is TGCAGCGTTCATCTACAGGGGTCCTACGAGCAGTACTTC. The encoded protein is CSVHLQGSYEQYF.

There are a few counts of this clone. The chain links TRBV5-1 to TRBJ2-3; D gene uncertain. The germline V gene has CDR1 SGHRS and CDR2 YFSETQ. This CDR3 comprises 15 residues. Trimming removed 0 bases at V and 0 bases at J, with 8 bases between. The CDR3 DNA reads TGCGCCAGCAGCTTGGCCCCTACTAGCACAGATACGCAGTATTTT. It encodes CASSLAPTSTDTQYF.

V usage is TRBV7-9 and J usage is TRBJ2-2; 8 nucleotides agree with TRBD1. J lost 7 bases, V lost 5 bases, and 3 bases had no gene match. Germline CDR1 and CDR2: SEHNR and FQNEAQ (reference sequence). The CDR3 contains 13 residues. CDR3 sequence reads: CASSATGVGELFF. For the CDR3, the DNA is TGTGCCAGCAGCGCGACAGGGGTCGGGGAGCTGTTTTTT. The complete variable domain, with remaining parts taken from reference TRBV7-9 and TRBJ2-2, reads DTGVSQNPRHKITKRGQNVTFRCDPISEHNRLYWYRQTLGQGPEFLTYFQNEAQLEKSRLLSDRFSAERPKGSFSTLEIQRTEQGDSAMYLCASSATGVGELFFGEGSRLTVL.

The genes are TRBV2 and TRBJ1-1, with 11 positions matching TRBD1. J gave up 5 bases and V 7 bases, and 3 bases lay outside the gene matches. The CDR3 is 13 residues long. Germline V gene lookup returns CDR1 SNHLY and CDR2 FYNNEI. CDR3 sequence reads: CASTGQGGTEAFF. In DNA, the CDR3 is TGTGCCAGCACGGGACAGGGGGGAACTGAAGCTTTCTTT.